The 14 T cell receptor beta chains presented below share a single source sample, sequenced in a study of control samples from healthy donors and cancer patients (dated by TCRdb to 2019 to 2021). The library was built by means of the immunoSEQ multiplex PCR assay. Held by TCRdb, this immuneACCESS table contains in-frame sequences only and omits some clones. Under half of the omission traces to an unresolved V gene where checked; the cause of the rest is unknown. Recorded for this sample are under 70,000 clones; around 87% of them occurred a single time. The ten largest clones take up more than 12% of the sample. The sample comprised PBMCs. These TCRs come from a man in his sixties with head and neck cancer.

V is TRBV19 and J is TRBJ1-3; D may be TRBD1 (5 bases). Trimming removed 4 bases from V and 0 bases from J, with 13 bases in between. This CDR3 is 16 amino acids long. Germline V gene lookup returns CDR1 LNHDA and CDR2 SQIVND (reference sequence). The CDR3 region has the DNA TGTGCCAGTAGTACTCGACAGATGAGCTCTGGAAACACCATATATTTT. This encodes CASSTRQMSSGNTIYF.

This clone has only one observation. The chain couples TRBV5-1 to TRBJ2-1; 9 nucleotides line up with TRBD2. V gave up 0 bases and J gave up 9 bases; unmatched junction bases: 10. CDR1 and CDR2 (germline): SGHRS, YFSETQ. This CDR3 contains 16 residues. As DNA, the CDR3 is TGCGCCAGCAGCTTGGTCAGGGCTAGCGGGATCGGTGAGCAGTTCTTC. It encodes CASSLVRASGIGEQFF.

The chain is built from TRBV19 and TRBJ1-5; weak D call: TRBD1 (6 bases). Germline assignment: CDR1 LNHDA and CDR2 SQIVND (reference sequence). The germline V and J ends were trimmed by 8 bases and 0 bases, with 23 bases remaining between them. The CDR3 loop spans 18 amino acids. This CDR3 reads CASHRSGDVDSSNQPQHF. The CDR3 region has the DNA TGTGCCAGTCATCGCTCAGGGGATGTGGACTCTAGCAATCAGCCCCAGCATTTT.

The chain is built from TRBV15 and TRBJ2-7, with D tentatively TRBD1 (6 bases). CDR1 is LNHNV and CDR2 is YYDKDF in the germline V gene (reference sequence). The CDR3 runs 19 residues. The germline V and J ends were trimmed by 0 bases and 5 bases, with 26 bases remaining between them. The CDR3 sequence is CATSRDLPRGRGRSNEQYF. CDR3 DNA sequence: TGTGCCACCAGCAGAGATCTGCCCCGCGGCAGGGGTCGTTCCAACGAGCAGTACTTC.

V usage is TRBV18 and J usage is TRBJ1-1; unclear D gene. Between the trimmed V and J ends, which lost 3 bases and 7 bases, there was a span of 21 bases. This CDR3 is 16 amino acids long. Germline V gene lookup returns CDR1 KGHSH and CDR2 LQKENI. The CDR3 reads CASSPPLWGPKGEAFF. The CDR3 DNA is TGTGCCAGCTCACCTCCGTTATGGGGTCCGAAGGGTGAAGCTTTCTTT. Supplemented by reference TRBV18 and TRBJ1-1, the full variable domain reads NAGVMQNPRHLVRRRGQEARLRCSPMKGHSHVYWYRQLPEEGLKFMVYLQKENIIDESGMPKERFSAEFPKEGPSILRIQQVVRGDSAAYFCASSPPLWGPKGEAFFGQGTRLTVV.

The chain couples TRBV4-2 to TRBJ1-3; D gene uncertain. Germline values: CDR1 LGHNA, CDR2 YNFKEQ. CDR3 length: 14 residues. The germline V and J ends were trimmed by 4 bases and 2 bases, with 9 bases remaining between them. The CDR3 DNA follows: TGTGCCAGCAGCCTCGGGGTCACTGGAAACACCATATATTTT. Amino acid sequence: CASSLGVTGNTIYF.

The chain has TRBV6-2 or TRBV6-3 and TRBJ1-5; weak D call: TRBD1 (5 bases). Trimming took 4 bases from V and 7 from J, leaving 17 bases between them. The CDR3 extends over 15 amino acids. The germline V gene has CDR1 MNHEY and CDR2 SVGEGT. CDR3 DNA: TGTGCCAGCAGTTTATCCGGGACCTTCGCGCAGCCCCAGCATTTT. Protein: CASSLSGTFAQPQHF.

The V and J genes are TRBV6-1 and TRBJ2-5, with D tentatively TRBD1 or TRBD2 (5 bases each). Germline V gene sequence: CDR1 MNHNS, CDR2 SASEGT. This CDR3 spans 15 amino acids. Trimming removed 2 bases at V and 4 bases at J, with 14 bases between. As DNA, the CDR3 is TGTGCCAGCAGTGAACTGGGCACTGGGGGAGAGACCCAGTACTTC. The encoded protein is CASSELGTGGETQYF.

This chain uses TRBV18 with TRBJ2-1, with D possibly matching TRBD1 (6 bases). The germline CDR1 and CDR2 sequences are KGHSH and LQKENI. This CDR3 has 14 residues. V lost 3 bases, J lost 9 bases, and 15 bases lay in between. The CDR3: CASSPEQGLSEQFF. CDR3 DNA: TGTGCCAGCTCACCGGAGCAGGGGTTAAGTGAGCAGTTCTTC.

The chain couples TRBV30 to TRBJ2-7; 9 bases are shared with TRBD1. Per the germline V gene, CDR1 is GTSNPN and CDR2 is SVGIG (reference sequence). The CDR3 extends over 13 amino acids. V shed 3 bases, J shed 7 bases, and the junction held 7 bases outside the gene matches. The CDR3 coding sequence is TGTGCCTGGAGCCGGGACAGGGACTTAGAGCAGTACTTC. Protein product: CAWSRDRDLEQYF. Full variable domain (remainder filled in from reference TRBV30 and TRBJ2-7): SQTIHQWPATLVQPVGSPLSLECTVEGTSNPNLYWYRQAAGRGLQLLFYSVGIGQISSEVPQNLSASRPQDRQFILSSKKLLLSDSGFYLCAWSRDRDLEQYFGPGTRLTVT.

The V call is TRBV19, the J call TRBJ1-1; D not resolved. The CDR3 spans 13 residues. Germline values: CDR1 LNHDA, CDR2 SQIVND (reference sequence). Between the trimmed V and J ends, which lost 5 bases and 3 bases, there was a span of 10 bases. CDR3: CASSPPPYTEAFF. CDR3 DNA sequence: TGTGCCAGTAGTCCGCCTCCATACACTGAAGCTTTCTTT.

J is TRBJ2-1 and V is TRBV4-3; D remains ambiguous. V lost 3 bases and J lost 2, with 5 bases in between. The germline CDR1 and CDR2 sequences are LGHNA and YSLEER. The CDR3 contains 13 residues. CDR3 in amino acids: CASSHGAYNEQFF. As DNA, the CDR3 is TGCGCCAGCAGCCACGGCGCCTACAATGAGCAGTTCTTC.

The chain recombines TRBV11-2 with TRBJ2-3; tentative D call: TRBD1 (6 bases). Trimming removed 2 bases from V and 2 bases from J, with 8 bases in between. The CDR3 runs 14 residues. The germline gives CDR1 SGHAT, CDR2 FQNNGV. The CDR3 DNA is TGTGCCAGCAGCTTAAGGGGGTACACAGATACGCAGTATTTT. Encoded protein: CASSLRGYTDTQYF.

The chain carries TRBV4-2 and TRBJ2-1; D might be TRBD1 or TRBD2, each matching 6 bases. CDR1 is LGHNA, CDR2 YNFKEQ, per germline. V lost 2 bases and J lost 4, with 18 bases in between. The CDR3 runs to 17 residues. The CDR3 bases are TGTGCCAGCAGCCAAAGGGGGGTGGCGCAGGGGTACAATGAGCAGTTCTTC. Translation gives CASSQRGVAQGYNEQFF.